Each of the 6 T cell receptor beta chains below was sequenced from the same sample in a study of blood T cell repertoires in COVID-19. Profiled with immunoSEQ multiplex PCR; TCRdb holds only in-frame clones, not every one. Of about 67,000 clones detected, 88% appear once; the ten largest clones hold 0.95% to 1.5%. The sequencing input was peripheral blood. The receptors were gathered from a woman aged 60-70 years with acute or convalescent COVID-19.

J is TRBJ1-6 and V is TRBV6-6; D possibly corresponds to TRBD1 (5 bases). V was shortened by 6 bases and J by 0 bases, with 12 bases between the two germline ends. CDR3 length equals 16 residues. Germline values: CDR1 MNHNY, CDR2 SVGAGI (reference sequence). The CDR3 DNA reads TGTGCCAGCAGCGAGACAGTGAGCTCCTATAATTCACCCCTCCACTTT. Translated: CASSETVSSYNSPLHF.

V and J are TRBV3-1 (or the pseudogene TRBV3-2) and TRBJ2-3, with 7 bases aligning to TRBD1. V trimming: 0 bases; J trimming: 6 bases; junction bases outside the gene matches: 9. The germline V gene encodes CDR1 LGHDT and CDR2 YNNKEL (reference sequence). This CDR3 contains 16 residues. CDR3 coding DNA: TGTGCCAGCAGCCAAGATATAGAGGGGGCGTCGGATACGCAGTATTTT. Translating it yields CASSQDIEGASDTQYF.

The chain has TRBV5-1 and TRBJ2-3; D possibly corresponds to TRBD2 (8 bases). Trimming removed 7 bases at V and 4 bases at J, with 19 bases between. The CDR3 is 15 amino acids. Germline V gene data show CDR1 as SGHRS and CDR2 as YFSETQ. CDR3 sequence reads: CASGLAGGQADTQYF. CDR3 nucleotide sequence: TGCGCCAGCGGTCTAGCGGGCGGACAGGCAGATACGCAGTATTTT.

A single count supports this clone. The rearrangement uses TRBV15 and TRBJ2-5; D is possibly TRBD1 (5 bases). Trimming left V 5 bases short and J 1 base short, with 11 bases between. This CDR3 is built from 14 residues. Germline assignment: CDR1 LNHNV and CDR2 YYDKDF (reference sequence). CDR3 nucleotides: TGTGCCACCAGCTCCCACCAGGGCCAAGAGACCCAGTACTTC. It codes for CATSSHQGQETQYF.

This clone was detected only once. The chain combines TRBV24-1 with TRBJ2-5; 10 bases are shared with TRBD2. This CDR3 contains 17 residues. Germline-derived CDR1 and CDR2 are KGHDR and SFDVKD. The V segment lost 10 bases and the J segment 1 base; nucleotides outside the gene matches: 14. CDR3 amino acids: CATGHRTSGQIQETQYF. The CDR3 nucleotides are TGTGCCACGGGTCACCGGACTAGCGGACAGATCCAAGAGACCCAGTACTTC.

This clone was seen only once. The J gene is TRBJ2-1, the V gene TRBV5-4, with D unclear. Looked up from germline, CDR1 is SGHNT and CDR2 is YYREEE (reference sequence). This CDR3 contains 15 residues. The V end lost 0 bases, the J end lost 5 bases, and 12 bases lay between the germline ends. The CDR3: CASSLEQASNNEQFF. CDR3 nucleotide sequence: TGTGCCAGCAGCTTGGAGCAAGCGAGCAACAATGAGCAGTTCTTC.